The 21 T cell receptor beta chains listed next were all sequenced from one sample in a study of blood T cell repertoires in COVID-19. Clones were read by immunoSEQ multiplex PCR, and TCRdb kept only the in-frame ones, dropping some. There are some 240,000 clones in the sample; 84% occur only once, and roughly 3.1% lies in the top ten. Material: PBMCs or T cells enriched from blood (not recorded which). These receptors were collected from a middle-aged man who had recovered from COVID-19.

The V gene is TRBV6-5, the J gene TRBJ2-7; 7 nucleotides match TRBD1. CDR1 is MNHEY, CDR2 SVGAGI, per germline. The CDR3 runs 15 residues. Germline trimming cut 5 bases from V and 3 bases from J; bases unmatched to any gene: 10. The CDR3 loop is CASSRSGTESYEQYF. CDR3 DNA sequence: TGTGCCAGCAGTCGCTCCGGGACAGAAAGCTACGAGCAGTACTTC.

The CDR3 here is CASSLTTQQATEAFF. The CDR3 coding sequence is TGTGCCAGCAGCTTAACGACACAGCAGGCCACTGAAGCTTTCTTT. The chain joins TRBV7-3 to TRBJ1-1, with D unresolved. Trimming took off 0 bases at V and 4 bases at J, with 12 bases between the two ends. The CDR3 spans 15 residues. Germline V CDR1 and CDR2: SGHTA, FQGTGA.

The rearrangement uses TRBV2 and TRBJ1-5; D is perhaps TRBD1 (6 bases). Per germline, CDR1 SNHLY and CDR2 FYNNEI. This CDR3 contains 12 residues. Trimming stripped 5 bases from V and 7 bases from J, with 9 bases between. CDR3 in amino acids: CASSRTVQPQHF. CDR3 nucleotide sequence: TGTGCCAGCAGTCGGACAGTCCAGCCCCAGCATTTT.

Notes on this clone: Different DNA sequences within this sample yield the same CDR3. The chain recombines TRBV9 with TRBJ1-1, with no clear D. The germline V gene has CDR1 SGDLS and CDR2 YYNGEE. This CDR3 is built from 13 residues. Deletions cut 0 bases from V and 2 bases from J, with 5 bases between. CDR3 in DNA: TGTGCCAGCAGCGTAGACAGAAACACTGAAGCTTTCTTT. Protein product: CASSVDRNTEAFF.

This clone was recorded once. The rearrangement joins TRBV15 to TRBJ1-2, with TRBD1 matching 9 bases. CDR1 and CDR2 from the germline V gene are LNHNV and YYDKDF (reference sequence). V was clipped by 4 bases and J by 7 bases; unmatched bases: 10. The CDR3 loop spans 15 amino acids. CDR3 DNA sequence: TGTGCCACCAGCATGGCTTGGACAGGGGACGGTGGCTACACCTTC. Protein: CATSMAWTGDGGYTF.

The rearrangement joins TRBV5-5 to TRBJ1-1, with D possibly matching TRBD1 (5 bases). This CDR3 is built from 17 residues. V lost 0 bases and J lost 0, with 15 bases in between. The germline gives CDR1 SGHKS, CDR2 YYEKEE (reference sequence). The CDR3 bases are TGTGCCAGCAGCTTGGGTTCGTGGCAGGGAATGAACACTGAAGCTTTCTTT. Residues: CASSLGSWQGMNTEAFF.

J is TRBJ2-1 and V is TRBV4-2; maybe TRBD2 (7 bases). V lost 1 base and J lost 7, with 17 bases in between. The CDR3 loop spans 16 amino acids. Germline assignment: CDR1 LGHNA and CDR2 YNFKEQ. The CDR3 spells CASSQVGGPAGNEQFF. The CDR3 region has the DNA TGTGCCAGCAGCCAAGTGGGGGGGCCGGCGGGGAATGAGCAGTTCTTC.

The chain joins TRBV29-1 to TRBJ1-1; weak D call: TRBD1 (5 bases). V lost 7 bases to trimming and J lost 1 base, with 19 bases between them. CDR3 length equals 15 residues. CDR1 SQVTM and CDR2 ANQGSEA come from the germline V gene. The CDR3 here is CSGRQSGIPNTEAFF. The CDR3 DNA reads TGCAGCGGCCGACAGTCGGGTATTCCGAACACTGAAGCTTTCTTT. The whole variable domain, remainder taken from reference TRBV29-1 and TRBJ1-1, is SAVISQKPSRDICQRGTSLTIQCQVDSQVTMMFWYRQQPGQSLTLIATANQGSEATYESGFVIDKFPISRPNLTFSTLTVSNMSPEDSSIYLCSGRQSGIPNTEAFFGQGTRLTVV.

The chain links TRBV27 to TRBJ1-2, with D unclear. CDR1 is MNHEY and CDR2 is SMNVEV in the germline V gene (reference sequence). The CDR3 contains 14 residues. V shed 1 base and J shed 2 bases, with 8 bases lying between them. DNA for the CDR3: TGTGCCAGCAGTTTATATCCGGGAAACTATGGCTACACCTTC. Translation: CASSLYPGNYGYTF.

V gene TRBV29-1 combines with J gene TRBJ2-7; 7 nucleotides match TRBD1. J lost 0 bases, V lost 7 bases, and 9 bases had no gene match. The germline CDR1 and CDR2 sequences are SQVTM and ANQGSEA. The CDR3 covers 14 residues. CDR3 amino acids: CSGSRTGASYEQYF. The CDR3 DNA reads as TGCAGCGGTTCTCGTACAGGGGCCTCCTACGAGCAGTACTTC.

The chain uses TRBV24-1 and TRBJ1-1; a weak D match, TRBD1 (6 bases). The CDR3 has 15 amino acids. Germline values: CDR1 KGHDR, CDR2 SFDVKD. V dropped 6 bases and J dropped 5 bases, with 18 bases sitting between them. In nucleotides, the CDR3 is TGTGCCACCAGTTCCTCACAACAGGGCCCGACTGAAGCTTTCTTT. This codes for CATSSSQQGPTEAFF.

V usage is TRBV27 and J usage is TRBJ2-1; 9 bases align to TRBD1. The ends lost 1 base at V and 0 bases at J; junction bases unmatched: 4. The V gene's germline CDR1 is MNHEY and CDR2 SMNVEV (reference sequence). The CDR3 loop spans 17 amino acids. Written as DNA, the CDR3 is TGTGCCAGCAGTTTATACAGGGGGCGAGACTCCTACAATGAGCAGTTCTTC. This translates into CASSLYRGRDSYNEQFF.

The rearrangement joins TRBV5-1 to TRBJ1-1; 7 bases are shared with TRBD1. This CDR3 comprises 18 residues. CDR1 and CDR2 (germline): SGHRS, YFSETQ. J gave up 1 base and V 4 bases, and 16 bases lay outside the gene matches. The DNA of the CDR3 is TGCGCCAGCAGCCGGAAAAAAGGGACAGTTACGGGGAACACTGAAGCTTTCTTT. Translated: CASSRKKGTVTGNTEAFF. Looking up the rest from reference TRBV5-1 and TRBJ1-1 gives the full variable domain: KAGVTQTPRYLIKTRGQQVTLSCSPISGHRSVSWYQQTPGQGLQFLFEYFSETQRNKGNFPGRFSGRQFSNSRSEMNVSTLELGDSALYLCASSRKKGTVTGNTEAFFGQGTRLTVV.

This clone was picked up a small number of times. This chain uses TRBV29-1 with TRBJ1-2, with 7 bases matching TRBD1. V lost 6 bases, J lost 7 bases, and 8 bases stayed unmatched. Germline-derived CDR1 and CDR2 are SQVTM and ANQGSEA. The CDR3 spans 12 residues. CDR3 bases: TGCAGCGTCACCATGACAGGGAGTGGCTACACCTTC. This sequence encodes CSVTMTGSGYTF.

The gene calls are TRBV24-1 and TRBJ1-4; D possibly corresponds to TRBD1 (5 bases). Trimming pared 3 bases from V and 3 bases from J, leaving 10 bases between. The CDR3 covers 15 residues. Germline V gene sequence: CDR1 KGHDR, CDR2 SFDVKD. CDR3 sequence reads: CATSDGGNPNEKLFF. CDR3 coding DNA: TGTGCCACCAGTGATGGGGGGAACCCTAATGAAAAACTGTTTTTT.

This clone was observed once. V gene TRBV19 combines with J gene TRBJ2-5; 8 bases match TRBD1. CDR1 is LNHDA, CDR2 SQIVND, per germline (reference sequence). This CDR3 is 14 amino acids long. Trimming cost V 5 bases and J 1 base; bases outside gene matches: 3. The CDR3, as DNA: TGTGCCAGTAGTCGGACAGGGCTCCAAGAGACCCAGTACTTC. Its protein product is CASSRTGLQETQYF.

This chain joins TRBV15 and TRBJ1-2, with TRBD1 identical over 7 bases. The V gene's germline CDR1 is LNHNV and CDR2 YYDKDF (reference sequence). With V trimmed by 7 bases and J by 2 bases, 7 bases remained unmatched. The CDR3 is 14 residues long. The CDR3 DNA is TGTGCCACCACCAAGGACAGGCCGAACTATGGCTACACCTTC. Residues: CATTKDRPNYGYTF. Variable domain in full (rest from reference TRBV15 and TRBJ1-2): DAMVIQNPRYQVTQFGKPVTLSCSQTLNHNVMYWYQQKSSQAPKLLFHYYDKDFNNEADTPDNFQSRRPNTSFCFLDIRSPGLGDTAMYLCATTKDRPNYGYTFGSGTRLTVV.

The gene calls are TRBV7-2 and TRBJ2-7, with TRBD2 matching over 7 bases. The CDR3 covers 15 residues. The trim removed 5 bases at V and 1 base at J, leaving 8 bases unmatched. Germline assignment: CDR1 SGHTA and CDR2 FQGNSA. The CDR3 loop reads CASSPGGGTSYEQYF. CDR3 DNA: TGTGCCAGCAGCCCGGGAGGTGGGACTTCCTACGAGCAGTACTTC.

The chain uses TRBV28 and TRBJ2-3; 8 nucleotides line up with TRBD1. Germline CDR1 is MDHEN and CDR2 is SYDVKM. The ends lost 8 bases at V and 4 bases at J; junction bases unmatched: 14. The CDR3 is 16 amino acids. CDR3 DNA sequence: TGTGCCAGCGGTAATCGACAGGGGTGGTCGGCAGATACGCAGTATTTT. Translation: CASGNRQGWSADTQYF.

The V call is TRBV10-3, the J call TRBJ1-2; 7 bases agree with TRBD1. Germline CDR1 and CDR2: ENHRY and SYGVKD. J was trimmed by 5 bases and V by 3 bases; bases with no gene match: 3. There are 13 residues in the CDR3. CDR3 residues: CAISDDRVYGYTF. The DNA of the CDR3 is TGTGCCATCAGTGACGACAGGGTGTATGGCTACACCTTC.

This clone was counted once. The chain joins TRBV5-1 to TRBJ2-1, with TRBD2 matching 14 bases. The CDR3 has 16 residues. From germline, CDR1 is SGHRS and CDR2 YFSETQ. With V trimmed by 3 bases and J by 6 bases, 5 bases remained unmatched. CDR3 nucleotides: TGCGCCAGCAGCTCGACTAGCGGGGGGGCTTTCAATGAGCAGTTCTTC. Translating it yields CASSSTSGGAFNEQFF.